This TCR beta chain was observed in a study of post-analysis software for immune sequencing data. Study overall: The cohort encompassed relapsing-remitting, secondary progressive and progressive-relapsing multiple sclerosis disease courses. Study-wide results and caveats: About five TRBV segments were more frequent in patients than controls; TRBV5-6, TRBV5-1 and TRBV20-1 belonged to this group. For normalized Chao1 diversity, multiple sclerosis patients scored significantly lower than controls did. Batch-matched samples strongly co-clustered by F measure.

Unique molecular identifiers were present in the TCR beta cDNA libraries. The T cell input of roughly 0.9 to 11 million gave around 540,000 cDNA molecules. MiXCR, applied by TCRdb to the PCR reads, yields one record per CDR3 protein. The table lists fewer than 850,000 distinct CDR3 sequences, just over 45% of them singletons. V trimming: 4 bases; J trimming: 3 bases; junction bases outside the gene matches: 2. Germline lookup yields CDR1 MNHNS and CDR2 SASEGT. The CDR3 is 15 amino acids. As to this clonotype: The antigen remains unidentified.

This rearrangement joins TRBV6-1 to TRBJ2-1, with 11 bases aligning to TRBD1. The specimen was blood. The sequence came from a girl aged 10 to 17 with multiple sclerosis. CDR3 loop: CASSAGTGGYNEQFF. For the CDR3, the DNA is TGTGCCAGCAGTGCCGGGACAGGGGGCTACAATGAGCAGTTCTTC.